These 29 T cell receptor beta chains originate from one sample sequenced in a study of beta chain features in type 1 diabetes (dated by TCRdb to 2017 to 2018). Libraries were made using the immunoSEQ multiplex PCR assay. The High Capacity cDNA Reverse Transcription Kit was used to reverse transcribe all of the isolated RNA, meaning that expressed TCRB transcripts were what got sequenced. As stored in TCRdb, this immuneACCESS dataset retains in-frame rearrangements with V and J assigned. A fraction of the clones does not appear; measured against another copy, unresolved V genes explain less than half of the discrepancy, and the remainder lacks a known reason. Recorded for this sample are around 350,000 clones; around 13% of them occurred a single time. The ten largest account for 0.017% of the sample. The source material was naive CD4+ T cells from blood. Explained via the paper, the cell subset or site label denotes: true naive CD4+ T cells. The receptors were sampled from a man younger than 35 in good health.

The chain combines TRBV5-1 with TRBJ1-2, with D possibly TRBD1 on 5 matching bases. Per germline, CDR1 SGHRS and CDR2 YFSETQ. The ends were cut back, 0 bases at V and 6 bases at J, with 12 bases in the middle. The CDR3 length is 14 residues. The CDR3 sequence: CASSLEGRGDGYTF. The CDR3 DNA sequence: TGCGCCAGCAGCTTGGAGGGGCGAGGAGATGGCTACACCTTC.

This clone was seen more than once but under ten times. The genes are TRBV5-1 and TRBJ2-7; 12 bases map to TRBD1. The germline gives CDR1 SGHRS, CDR2 YFSETQ. Trimming cost V 0 bases and J 7 bases; bases outside gene matches: 5. The CDR3 length is 15 residues. Here the CDR3 DNA reads TGCGCCAGCAGCTTGGGCGGGACAGGGGGCGCGGAGCAGTACTTC. This translates into CASSLGGTGGAEQYF.

The chain links TRBV7-9 to TRBJ2-3; 11 bases are a match to TRBD1. The trim removed 6 bases at V and 4 bases at J, leaving 6 bases unmatched. CDR1 SEHNR and CDR2 FQNEAQ come from the germline V gene (reference sequence). The CDR3 consists of 15 residues. The CDR3 coding sequence is TGTGCCAGCAGGCGGACAGGGGGCATCGCAGATACGCAGTATTTT. The encoded protein is CASRRTGGIADTQYF.

This clone occurred many times. The chain combines TRBV29-1 with TRBJ2-1; 10 positions agree with TRBD1. Losses at the gene ends were 6 bases for V and 8 bases for J; bases not matched to a gene: 7. The CDR3 runs to 13 residues. CDR1 and CDR2 from the germline V gene are SQVTM and ANQGSEA. The CDR3 sequence: CSVGGQGSHEQFF. DNA for the CDR3: TGCAGCGTGGGGGGACAGGGGTCCCATGAGCAGTTCTTC.

A few counts support this clone. This rearrangement joins TRBV5-1 to TRBJ2-3; 7 positions agree with TRBD2. CDR3 length equals 15 residues. Germline V CDR1 and CDR2: SGHRS, YFSETQ. J gave up 2 bases and V 5 bases, and 8 bases lay outside the gene matches. The CDR3 protein is CASRRGRGDTDTQYF. CDR3 coding DNA: TGCGCCAGCAGGCGAGGTCGGGGGGACACAGATACGCAGTATTTT. The full variable domain, rest sourced from reference TRBV5-1 and TRBJ2-3, is KAGVTQTPRYLIKTRGQQVTLSCSPISGHRSVSWYQQTPGQGLQFLFEYFSETQRNKGNFPGRFSGRQFSNSRSEMNVSTLELGDSALYLCASRRGRGDTDTQYFGPGTRLTVL.

The V and J genes are TRBV18 and TRBJ1-2; D perhaps matches TRBD1 (6 bases). The CDR3 loop spans 12 amino acids. In germline, CDR1 is KGHSH, CDR2 LQKENI. The V end was cut by 3 bases, the J end by 6 bases, with 8 bases between. The CDR3 DNA sequence: TGTGCCAGCTCACCGGGGGCAGATGGCTACACCTTC. This encodes CASSPGADGYTF.

In regard to this clone: Other nucleotide sequences from this sample produce the same CDR3. This chain uses TRBV27 with TRBJ2-6; no definite D call. Germline V gene sequence: CDR1 MNHEY, CDR2 SMNVEV (reference sequence). V lost 8 bases and J 1 base, leaving 9 bases between the germline ends. CDR3 length: 14 amino acids. This chain's CDR3 is CASSSGSGANVLTF. Written as DNA, the CDR3 is TGTGCCAGCTCTTCCGGGTCTGGGGCCAACGTCCTGACTTTC.

This sequence joins TRBV6-5 and TRBJ2-1; 10 nucleotides match TRBD2. Germline V lookup: CDR1 MNHEY, CDR2 SVGAGI. Germline trimming cut 5 bases from V and 3 bases from J; bases unmatched to any gene: 4. The CDR3 has 15 residues. The CDR3 coding sequence is TGTGCCAGCAGTCGGACTAGCGGAGACTACAATGAGCAGTTCTTC. Its protein product is CASSRTSGDYNEQFF.

This chain connects TRBV30 to TRBJ2-3; a weak D match, TRBD2 (6 bases). V dropped 5 bases and J dropped 7 bases, with 16 bases sitting between them. CDR1 is GTSNPN, CDR2 SVGIG, per germline (reference sequence). The CDR3 extends over 13 amino acids. CDR3 protein: CAWGGTRGNTQYF. The CDR3, as DNA: TGTGCCTGGGGGGGAACGCGGGGCAATACGCAGTATTTT.

The chain links TRBV7-2 to TRBJ2-7, with a possible D match to TRBD2 (6 bases). The CDR3 contains 15 residues. Trimming removed 5 bases at V and 5 bases at J, with 19 bases between. Germline V CDR1 and CDR2: SGHTA, FQGNSA. As DNA, the CDR3 is TGTGCCAGCAGCCCCGCCTGGGAGGCCCTAAACGAGCAGTACTTC. Translating it yields CASSPAWEALNEQYF. The full variable domain, with the rest looked up from reference TRBV7-2 and TRBJ2-7, is GAGVSQSPSNKVTEKGKDVELRCDPISGHTALYWYRQSLGQGLEFLIYFQGNSAPDKSGLPSDRFSAERTGGSVSTLTIQRTQQEDSAVYLCASSPAWEALNEQYFGPGTRLTVT.

In nucleotides, the CDR3 is TGTGCCAGTAGTTGGGGACAATACGGCACTGAAGCTTTCTTT. It translates to CASSWGQYGTEAFF. The chain uses TRBV19 and TRBJ1-1; possibly TRBD1 for D (6 bases). CDR3 length equals 14 residues. Trimming took 5 bases from V and 4 from J, leaving 14 bases between them. Germline V gives CDR1 LNHDA, CDR2 SQIVND (reference sequence).

This clone was detected only a few times. This chain uses TRBV28 with TRBJ1-2, with D unresolved. The germline V gene has CDR1 MDHEN and CDR2 SYDVKM. V lost 8 bases, J lost 4 bases, and 8 bases lay in between. This CDR3 is built from 11 residues. The CDR3 nucleotides are TGTGCCAGCTCCGGACTCTATGGCTACACCTTC. This gives the protein CASSGLYGYTF.

This clone was counted a few times. The V gene is TRBV28, the J gene TRBJ2-7; 16 positions agree with TRBD2. This CDR3 has 19 residues. Germline V gene sequence: CDR1 MDHEN, CDR2 SYDVKM. V was pared by 6 bases and J by 6 bases, with 17 bases of the junction left unmatched. CDR3 amino acids: CASRQTLGLAGGPSGEQYF. The CDR3 DNA sequence: TGTGCCAGCAGGCAGACCCTGGGACTAGCGGGAGGGCCGTCGGGCGAGCAGTACTTC.

J is TRBJ2-7 and V is TRBV6-5; TRBD2 might be the D (6 bases). The CDR3 has 13 residues. CDR1 is MNHEY and CDR2 is SVGAGI in the germline V gene. Deletions cut 6 bases from V and 2 bases from J, with 11 bases between. The CDR3 sequence is CASSRSGAYEQYF. CDR3 sequence (DNA): TGTGCCAGCAGCCGCTCGGGAGCCTACGAGCAGTACTTC.

The V call is TRBV30, the J call TRBJ2-1; D is unresolved. The CDR3 contains 15 residues. V was clipped by 1 base and J by 2 bases, with 12 bases between them. Germline V gene sequence: CDR1 GTSNPN, CDR2 SVGIG (reference sequence). The CDR3: CAWSGVYGAYNEQFF. DNA for the CDR3: TGTGCCTGGAGTGGGGTTTATGGAGCCTACAATGAGCAGTTCTTC. Combining the CDR3 with reference TRBV30 and TRBJ2-1 gives the whole variable domain SQTIHQWPATLVQPVGSPLSLECTVEGTSNPNLYWYRQAAGRGLQLLFYSVGIGQISSEVPQNLSASRPQDRQFILSSKKLLLSDSGFYLCAWSGVYGAYNEQFFGPGTRLTVL.

This clone was seen a handful of times. The chain is built from TRBV4-2 and TRBJ1-5, with D hard to call. The CDR3 is made up of 16 amino acids. Trimming removed 3 bases from V and 1 base from J, with 13 bases in between. Germline V gene lookup returns CDR1 LGHNA and CDR2 YNFKEQ. The CDR3 DNA reads TGTGCCAGCAGCCAGTTTGAGGGAGTGAGCAATCAGCCCCAGCATTTT. Its protein is CASSQFEGVSNQPQHF.

This clone was seen only a few times. This chain joins TRBV30 and TRBJ2-7; 10 nucleotides agree with TRBD1. The CDR3 is 12 amino acids. Trimming cost V 7 bases and J 7 bases; bases outside gene matches: 7. Germline-derived CDR1 and CDR2 are GTSNPN and SVGIG (reference sequence). The CDR3 sequence: CASGTGVGEQYF. DNA for the CDR3: TGTGCCTCCGGGACAGGGGTGGGGGAGCAGTACTTC.

The chain combines TRBV30 with TRBJ1-4, with a possible D match to TRBD1 (6 bases). Trimming shortened V by 3 bases and J by 4 bases, and 12 bases separated the two germline ends. CDR3 length equals 14 residues. Per germline, CDR1 GTSNPN and CDR2 SVGIG (reference sequence). The CDR3 spells CAWRDTGNNEKLFF. CDR3 coding DNA: TGTGCCTGGAGAGATACAGGGAATAATGAAAAACTGTTTTTT.

The genes are TRBV7-9 and TRBJ1-1, with TRBD1 identical over 7 bases. CDR1 is SEHNR and CDR2 is FQNEAQ in the germline V gene (reference sequence). The CDR3 covers 16 residues. The trim removed 5 bases at V and 4 bases at J, leaving 13 bases unmatched. The CDR3 loop reads CASSPLQVAGGTEAFF. CDR3 sequence (DNA): TGTGCCAGCAGCCCTCTACAGGTCGCAGGGGGCACTGAAGCTTTCTTT. The full variable domain, its missing parts supplied by reference TRBV7-9 and TRBJ1-1, is DTGVSQNPRHKITKRGQNVTFRCDPISEHNRLYWYRQTLGQGPEFLTYFQNEAQLEKSRLLSDRFSAERPKGSFSTLEIQRTEQGDSAMYLCASSPLQVAGGTEAFFGQGTRLTVV.

The CDR3 reads CASSLLPRLAGFYNEQFF. The CDR3 DNA reads as TGTGCCAGCAGCTTACTCCCCCGACTAGCGGGTTTTTACAATGAGCAGTTCTTC. The chain employs TRBV7-3 and TRBJ2-1; 10 bases line up with TRBD2. Germline CDR1 and CDR2: SGHTA and FQGTGA. The CDR3 length is 18 residues. V was pared by 2 bases and J by 4 bases, with 11 bases of the junction left unmatched.

This sequence joins TRBV19 and TRBJ2-5; perhaps TRBD2 as D (6 bases). Germline-derived CDR1 and CDR2 are LNHDA and SQIVND (reference sequence). Trimming stripped 5 bases from V and 2 bases from J, with 15 bases between. The CDR3 covers 15 residues. The CDR3 here is CASSSPGLPQETQYF. CDR3 nucleotides: TGTGCCAGTAGTTCTCCGGGACTCCCACAAGAGACCCAGTACTTC. Complete variable domain (other parts from reference TRBV19 and TRBJ2-5): DGGITQSPKYLFRKEGQNVTLSCEQNLNHDAMYWYRQDPGQGLRLIYYSQIVNDFQKGDIAEGYSVSREKKESFPLTVTSAQKNPTAFYLCASSSPGLPQETQYFGPGTRLLVL.

The chain recombines TRBV5-1 with TRBJ2-3, with 12 bases fitting TRBD2. The germline CDR1 and CDR2 sequences are SGHRS and YFSETQ. The CDR3 runs to 13 residues. The trim removed 8 bases at V and 3 bases at J, leaving 1 base unmatched. The DNA of the CDR3 is TGCGCCAGTGGGACTAGCGGGACAGATACGCAGTATTTT. It codes for CASGTSGTDTQYF.

V gene TRBV9 combines with J gene TRBJ2-2, with D unresolved. Trimming stripped 0 bases from V and 4 bases from J, with 7 bases between. This CDR3 has 14 residues. Germline-derived CDR1 and CDR2 are SGDLS and YYNGEE. CDR3 region: CASSVVVSTGELFF. CDR3 DNA: TGTGCCAGCAGCGTAGTGGTTAGCACCGGGGAGCTGTTTTTT. Using reference TRBV9 and TRBJ2-2 for the parts outside the CDR3, the full variable domain is DSGVTQTPKHLITATGQRVTLRCSPRSGDLSVYWYQQSLDQGLQFLIQYYNGEERAKGNILERFSAQQFPDLHSELNLSSLELGDSALYFCASSVVVSTGELFFGEGSRLTVL.

This sequence joins TRBV30 and TRBJ1-1; TRBD1 might be the D (5 bases). The germline V and J ends were trimmed by 5 bases and 6 bases, with 13 bases remaining between them. Germline V CDR1 and CDR2: GTSNPN, SVGIG (reference sequence). The CDR3 is made up of 12 amino acids. CDR3 DNA sequence: TGTGCCTGGTCCACAAGGGGCGCTGAAGCTTTCTTT. Its protein is CAWSTRGAEAFF.

There are a few counts of this clone. This chain joins TRBV2 and TRBJ2-3, with TRBD2 matching over 13 bases. The CDR3 covers 16 residues. Germline V CDR1 and CDR2: SNHLY, FYNNEI. The junction had 2 bases not matched to a gene; V was cut back by 2 bases and J by 3 bases. The DNA of the CDR3 is TGTGCCAGCAGTGAATCGACTAGCGGGGGGACAGATACGCAGTATTTT. Protein: CASSESTSGGTDTQYF.

This chain connects TRBV7-6 to TRBJ1-5; perhaps TRBD1 as D (6 bases). V was pared by 5 bases and J by 4 bases, with 9 bases between. Germline values: CDR1 SGHVS, CDR2 FNYEAQ. CDR3 length: 13 amino acids. CDR3 in DNA: TGTGCCAGCAGCGCCACAGGGAATCAGCCCCAGCATTTT. It encodes CASSATGNQPQHF.

This chain links TRBV19 with TRBJ1-5; D may be TRBD1 (5 bases). Trimming removed 4 bases at V and 6 bases at J, with 19 bases between. The germline CDR1 and CDR2 sequences are LNHDA and SQIVND (reference sequence). The CDR3 covers 16 residues. CDR3 protein: CASSTKRQSSFQPQHF. For the CDR3, the DNA is TGTGCCAGTAGTACTAAGCGACAGTCGTCTTTTCAGCCCCAGCATTTT.

V and J are TRBV28 and TRBJ1-2, with 8 bases matching TRBD1. This CDR3 is 15 amino acids long. V lost 1 base to trimming and J lost 5 bases; unmatched junction nucleotides: 6. CDR1 and CDR2 (germline): MDHEN, SYDVKM. DNA of the CDR3: TGTGCCAGCAGTTTATCCCCGGGACAGGAGTATGGCTACACCTTC. This gives the protein CASSLSPGQEYGYTF.

This clone was seen once. The rearrangement joins TRBV7-9 to TRBJ1-6; D not certain. The CDR3 loop spans 14 amino acids. Trimming pared 1 base from V and 5 bases from J, leaving 6 bases between. The V gene's germline CDR1 is SEHNR and CDR2 FQNEAQ (reference sequence). The CDR3 loop reads CASSLVQDNSPLHF. The CDR3 DNA reads as TGTGCCAGCAGCTTAGTCCAGGATAATTCACCCCTCCACTTT.